One sample yielded the 10 T cell receptor beta chains listed below, sequenced in a study of T cell responses to AZD1222 COVID-19 vaccine. Produced via immunoSEQ multiplex PCR; TCRdb's table is partial and in-frame only. The data contain 95,000 to 150,000 clones, 89% of them singletons. Specimen: peripheral blood, collected on day 0 of AZD1222 vaccination. The receptors shown here come from an adult in good health.

The V call is TRBV7-8, the J call TRBJ1-2; D call uncertain. V was trimmed by 1 base and J by 5 bases, leaving 20 bases between them. CDR3 length: 17 residues. Germline V gene lookup returns CDR1 SGHVS and CDR2 FQNEAQ. CDR3 loop: CASSLGKGRLSLYGYTF. CDR3 DNA sequence: TGTGCCAGCAGCTTAGGAAAGGGCCGCCTATCCCTTTATGGCTACACCTTC.

The chain joins TRBV2 to TRBJ2-3; 8 nucleotides line up with TRBD1. The CDR3 is 14 amino acids. Germline trimming cut 6 bases from V and 4 bases from J; bases unmatched to any gene: 6. Per the germline V gene, CDR1 is SNHLY and CDR2 is FYNNEI. CDR3 protein: CASSRTGLADTQYF. The CDR3 coding sequence is TGTGCCAGCAGCCGGACAGGGCTGGCAGATACGCAGTATTTT.

The CDR3: CASSLAPSGPSYEQYF. CDR3 coding DNA: TGTGCCAGCAGCTTAGCGCCTAGCGGGCCCTCCTACGAGCAGTACTTC. This chain joins TRBV7-6 and TRBJ2-7, with TRBD2 matching over 8 bases. The CDR3 has 16 amino acids. V trimming: 0 bases; J trimming: 0 bases; junction bases outside the gene matches: 4. In germline, CDR1 is SGHVS, CDR2 FNYEAQ. Filled out from reference TRBV7-6 and TRBJ2-7, the complete variable domain reads GAGVSQSPRYKVTKRGQDVALRCDPISGHVSLYWYRQALGQGPEFLTYFNYEAQQDKSGLPNDRFSAERPEGSISTLTIQRTEQRDSAMYRCASSLAPSGPSYEQYFGPGTRLTVT.

The chain has TRBV6-5 and TRBJ2-4; D may match TRBD1 or TRBD2 (5 bases each). The V end lost 6 bases, the J end lost 9 bases, and 15 bases lay between the germline ends. Looked up from germline, CDR1 is MNHEY and CDR2 is SVGAGI. The CDR3 has 13 residues. The CDR3 loop is CASRSQGDSIQYF. DNA for the CDR3: TGTGCCAGCAGAAGTCAGGGAGATAGCATTCAGTACTTC.

This clone came up once. This rearrangement joins TRBV30 to TRBJ2-2, with no clear D. Per germline, CDR1 GTSNPN and CDR2 SVGIG (reference sequence). The CDR3 has 13 residues. The V and J ends lost 0 bases and 7 bases respectively, with 9 bases between them. This chain's CDR3 is CAWSVRGIGELFF. CDR3 coding DNA: TGTGCCTGGAGTGTACGAGGAATCGGGGAGCTGTTTTTT.

The rearrangement links TRBV3-1 (or the pseudogene TRBV3-2) to TRBJ1-6, with a tentative D call TRBD1 (5 bases). Trimming took 1 base from V and 2 from J, leaving 12 bases between them. CDR1 and CDR2 from the germline V gene are LGHDT and YNNKEL (reference sequence). The CDR3 covers 17 residues. CDR3 in amino acids: CASSQGHPGAYNSPLHF. CDR3 nucleotide sequence: TGTGCCAGCAGCCAAGGCCACCCGGGGGCCTATAATTCACCCCTCCACTTT.

The rearrangement links TRBV5-6 to TRBJ1-6, with a weak D call TRBD1 (6 bases). Germline assignment: CDR1 SGHDT and CDR2 YYEEEE. Trimming pared 1 base from V and 9 bases from J, leaving 11 bases between. CDR3 length equals 14 residues. This CDR3 is CASSLRRGSSPLHF. DNA of the CDR3: TGTGCCAGCAGCTTGCGCAGGGGCAGTTCACCCCTCCACTTT.

This chain links TRBV7-9 with TRBJ1-2; D is perhaps TRBD1 (5 bases). Germline lookup yields CDR1 SEHNR and CDR2 FQNEAQ (reference sequence). The V gene lost 6 bases and the J gene lost 6 bases, with 20 bases spanning the gap. The length of the CDR3 is 15 residues. The chain's CDR3 is CASRSELGGKDGYTF. CDR3 bases: TGTGCCAGCAGGTCGGAGTTGGGGGGGAAGGATGGCTACACCTTC.

The gene calls are TRBV18 and TRBJ2-7; the D gene is possibly TRBD2 (6 bases). Per the germline V gene, CDR1 is KGHSH and CDR2 is LQKENI. This CDR3 comprises 14 residues. Trimming removed 8 bases at V and 3 bases at J, with 17 bases between. The CDR3 bases are TGTGCCAGCCAGGGAGGAACTACGGTCTACGAGCAGTACTTC. Its translation: CASQGGTTVYEQYF. The full variable domain, its missing parts supplied by reference TRBV18 and TRBJ2-7, is NAGVMQNPRHLVRRRGQEARLRCSPMKGHSHVYWYRQLPEEGLKFMVYLQKENIIDESGMPKERFSAEFPKEGPSILRIQQVVRGDSAAYFCASQGGTTVYEQYFGPGTRLTVT.

This sequence joins TRBV5-4 and TRBJ1-2, with 9 nucleotides matching TRBD1. V shed 5 bases and J 5 bases; nucleotides not matched to a gene: 7. This CDR3 spans 14 amino acids. Germline values: CDR1 SGHNT, CDR2 YYREEE (reference sequence). This CDR3 reads CASRGQGPGYGYTF. The CDR3 DNA is TGTGCCAGCAGGGGACAGGGCCCGGGGTATGGCTACACCTTC.